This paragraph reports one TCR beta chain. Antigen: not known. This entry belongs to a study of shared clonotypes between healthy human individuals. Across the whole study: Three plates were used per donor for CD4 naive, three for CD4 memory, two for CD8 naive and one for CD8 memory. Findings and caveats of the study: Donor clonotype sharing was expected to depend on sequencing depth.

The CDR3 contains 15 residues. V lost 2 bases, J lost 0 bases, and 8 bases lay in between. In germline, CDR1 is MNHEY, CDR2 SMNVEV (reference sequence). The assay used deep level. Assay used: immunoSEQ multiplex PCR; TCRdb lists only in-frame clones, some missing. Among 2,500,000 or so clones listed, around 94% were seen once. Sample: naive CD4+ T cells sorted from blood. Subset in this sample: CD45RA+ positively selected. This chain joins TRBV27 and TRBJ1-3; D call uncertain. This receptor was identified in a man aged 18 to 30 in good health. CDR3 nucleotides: TGTGCCAGCAGTTTAGGTGGTGTCTCTGGAAACACCATATATTTT. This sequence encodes CASSLGGVSGNTIYF.